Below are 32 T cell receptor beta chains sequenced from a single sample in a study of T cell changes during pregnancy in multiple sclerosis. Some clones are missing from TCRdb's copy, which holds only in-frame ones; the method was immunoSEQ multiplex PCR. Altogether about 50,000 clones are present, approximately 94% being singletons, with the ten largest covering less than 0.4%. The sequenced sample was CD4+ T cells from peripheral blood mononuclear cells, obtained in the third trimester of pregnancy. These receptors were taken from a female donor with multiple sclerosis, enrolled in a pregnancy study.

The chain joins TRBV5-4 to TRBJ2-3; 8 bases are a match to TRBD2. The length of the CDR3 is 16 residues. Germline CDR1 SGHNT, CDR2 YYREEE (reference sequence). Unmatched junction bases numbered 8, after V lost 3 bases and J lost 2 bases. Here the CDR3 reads CASSSKLAGPTDTQYF. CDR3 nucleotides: TGTGCCAGCAGCTCCAAGTTAGCGGGACCCACAGATACGCAGTATTTT.

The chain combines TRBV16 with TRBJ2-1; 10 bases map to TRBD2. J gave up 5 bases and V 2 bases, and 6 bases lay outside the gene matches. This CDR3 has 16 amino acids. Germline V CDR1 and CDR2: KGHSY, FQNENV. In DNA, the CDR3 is TGTGCCAGCAGCCAAAACCTAGCGGGAGTACACAATGAGCAGTTCTTC. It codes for CASSQNLAGVHNEQFF.

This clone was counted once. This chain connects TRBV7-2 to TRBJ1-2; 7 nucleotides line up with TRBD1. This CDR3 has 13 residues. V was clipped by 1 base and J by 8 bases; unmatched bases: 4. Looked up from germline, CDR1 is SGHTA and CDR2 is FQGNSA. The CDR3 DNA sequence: TGTGCCAGCAGCTTAGAGGGGGCCACGGGCTACACCTTC. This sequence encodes CASSLEGATGYTF.

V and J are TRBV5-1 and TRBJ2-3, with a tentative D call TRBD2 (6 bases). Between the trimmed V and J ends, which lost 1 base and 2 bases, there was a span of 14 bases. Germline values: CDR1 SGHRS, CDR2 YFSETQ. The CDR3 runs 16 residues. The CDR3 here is CASSLRPGGVTDTQYF. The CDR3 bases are TGCGCCAGCAGCTTGAGGCCAGGAGGGGTCACAGATACGCAGTATTTT.

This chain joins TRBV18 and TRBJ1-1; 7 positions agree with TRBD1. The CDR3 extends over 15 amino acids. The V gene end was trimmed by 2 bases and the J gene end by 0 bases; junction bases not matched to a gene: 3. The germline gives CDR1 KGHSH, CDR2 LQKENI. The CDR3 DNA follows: TGTGCCAGCTCACCAAGACAGGGAATGAACACTGAAGCTTTCTTT. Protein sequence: CASSPRQGMNTEAFF.

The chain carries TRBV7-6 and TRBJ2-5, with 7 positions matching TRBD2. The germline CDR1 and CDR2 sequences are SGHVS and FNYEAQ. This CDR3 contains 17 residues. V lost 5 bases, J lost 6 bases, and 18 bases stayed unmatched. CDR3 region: CASSPLVRRGSSKTQYF. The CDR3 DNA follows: TGTGCCAGCAGCCCCCTCGTTAGGCGCGGGAGTAGTAAGACCCAGTACTTC.

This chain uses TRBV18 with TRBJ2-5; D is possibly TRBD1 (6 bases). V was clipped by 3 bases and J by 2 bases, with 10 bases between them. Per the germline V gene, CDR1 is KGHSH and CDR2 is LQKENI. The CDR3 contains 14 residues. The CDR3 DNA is TGTGCCAGCTCACCCCGACAGGAACAAGAGACCCAGTACTTC. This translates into CASSPRQEQETQYF.

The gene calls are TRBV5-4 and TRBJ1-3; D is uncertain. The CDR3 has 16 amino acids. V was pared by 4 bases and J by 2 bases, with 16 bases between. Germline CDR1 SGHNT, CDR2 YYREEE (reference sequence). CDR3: CASSDRRAFPGNTIYF. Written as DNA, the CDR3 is TGTGCCAGCAGCGACCGGAGGGCATTCCCTGGAAACACCATATATTTT.

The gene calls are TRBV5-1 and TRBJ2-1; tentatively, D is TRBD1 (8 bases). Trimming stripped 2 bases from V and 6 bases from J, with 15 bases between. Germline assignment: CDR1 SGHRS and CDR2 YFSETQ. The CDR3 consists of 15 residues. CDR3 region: CASSFHRGGSNEQFF. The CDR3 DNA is TGCGCCAGCAGCTTCCACAGGGGGGGGTCCAATGAGCAGTTCTTC.

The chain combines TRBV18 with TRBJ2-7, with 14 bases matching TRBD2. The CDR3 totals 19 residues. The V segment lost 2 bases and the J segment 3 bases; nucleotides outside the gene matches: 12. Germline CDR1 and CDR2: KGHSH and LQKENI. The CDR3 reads CASSPGSGTSGRSFYEQYF. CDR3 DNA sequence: TGTGCCAGCTCACCAGGGTCCGGGACTAGCGGGAGATCTTTCTACGAGCAGTACTTC.

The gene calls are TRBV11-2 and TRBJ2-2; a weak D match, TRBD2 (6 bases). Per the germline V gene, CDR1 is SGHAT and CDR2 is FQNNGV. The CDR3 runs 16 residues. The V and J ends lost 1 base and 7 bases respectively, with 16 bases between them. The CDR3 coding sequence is TGTGCCAGCAGCTTAGTTGACCCCCCCGGGGGCGGGGAGCTGTTTTTT. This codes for CASSLVDPPGGGELFF.

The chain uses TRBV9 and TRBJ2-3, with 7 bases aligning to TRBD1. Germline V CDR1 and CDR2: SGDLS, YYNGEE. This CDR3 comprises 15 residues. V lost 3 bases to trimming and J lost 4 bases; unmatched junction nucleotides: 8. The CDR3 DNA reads TGTGCCAGCAGCGGACAGGGTGGGAATTCAGATACGCAGTATTTT. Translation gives CASSGQGGNSDTQYF.

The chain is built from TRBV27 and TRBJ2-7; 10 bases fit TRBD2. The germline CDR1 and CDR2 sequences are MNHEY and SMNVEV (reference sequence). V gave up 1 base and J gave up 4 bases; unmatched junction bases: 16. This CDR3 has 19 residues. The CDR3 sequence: CASSLWASGSGDLKYEQYF. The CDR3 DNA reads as TGTGCCAGCAGTTTATGGGCTAGCGGGAGTGGGGACTTGAAATACGAGCAGTACTTC.

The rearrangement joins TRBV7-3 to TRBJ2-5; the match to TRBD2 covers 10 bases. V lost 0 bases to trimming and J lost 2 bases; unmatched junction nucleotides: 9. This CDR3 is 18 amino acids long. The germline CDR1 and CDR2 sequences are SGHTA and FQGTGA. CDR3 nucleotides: TGTGCCAGCAGCTTAACCCCTCGGCTAGCGGGGGAGCAAGAGACCCAGTACTTC. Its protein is CASSLTPRLAGEQETQYF.

The CDR3 nucleotides are TGTGCCAGTAGTATAGGGAGTAGACTGTTTTTT. As protein: CASSIGSRLFF. V is TRBV19 and J is TRBJ1-4; D unresolved. V lost 1 base to trimming and J lost 13 bases, with 7 bases between them. The CDR3 is made up of 11 amino acids. From germline, CDR1 is LNHDA and CDR2 SQIVND (reference sequence).

CDR3 amino acids: CSARPGEKLFF. In DNA, the CDR3 is TGCAGTGCTAGGCCCGGGGAAAAACTGTTTTTT. The genes are TRBV20-1 and TRBJ1-4; no reliable D call. The CDR3 is made up of 11 amino acids. Looked up from germline, CDR1 is DFQATT and CDR2 is SNEGSKA (reference sequence). V shed 3 bases and J shed 8 bases, with 7 bases lying between them.

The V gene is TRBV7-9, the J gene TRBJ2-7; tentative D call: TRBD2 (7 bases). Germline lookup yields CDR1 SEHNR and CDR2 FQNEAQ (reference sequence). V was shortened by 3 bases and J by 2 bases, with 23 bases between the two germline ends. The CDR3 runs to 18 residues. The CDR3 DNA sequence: TGTGCCAGCAGCTTGAGCCAGGTAGCAACGGGGGGCCCCTACGAGCAGTACTTC. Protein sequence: CASSLSQVATGGPYEQYF.

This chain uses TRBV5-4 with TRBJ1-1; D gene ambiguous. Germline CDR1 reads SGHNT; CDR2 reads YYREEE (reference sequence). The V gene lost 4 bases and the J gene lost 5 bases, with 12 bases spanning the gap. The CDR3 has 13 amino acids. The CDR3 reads CASSTAGGTEAFF. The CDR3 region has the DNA TGTGCCAGCAGCACGGCCGGAGGGACTGAAGCTTTCTTT.

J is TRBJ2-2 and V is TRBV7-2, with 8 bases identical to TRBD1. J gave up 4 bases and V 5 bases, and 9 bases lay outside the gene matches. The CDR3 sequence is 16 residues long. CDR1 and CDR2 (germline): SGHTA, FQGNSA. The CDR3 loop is CASSLGQGASTGELFF. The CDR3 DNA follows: TGTGCCAGCAGCCTAGGTCAGGGGGCCTCCACCGGGGAGCTGTTTTTT.

CDR3 region: CASSLAPSGGNSQFF. CDR3 in DNA: TGTGCCAGCAGCTTAGCGCCTAGCGGGGGAAACTCGCAGTTCTTC. J is TRBJ2-1 and V is TRBV7-2, with 10 positions matching TRBD2. Trimming took 0 bases from V and 12 from J; bases not matched to a gene: 8. The germline gives CDR1 SGHTA, CDR2 FQGNSA. There are 15 residues in the CDR3.

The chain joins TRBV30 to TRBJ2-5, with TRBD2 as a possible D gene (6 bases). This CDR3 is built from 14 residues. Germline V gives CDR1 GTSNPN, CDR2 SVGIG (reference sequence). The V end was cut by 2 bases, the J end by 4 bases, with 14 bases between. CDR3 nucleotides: TGTGCCTGGAGTACCGGGACTTATTCAGAGACCCAGTACTTC. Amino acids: CAWSTGTYSETQYF. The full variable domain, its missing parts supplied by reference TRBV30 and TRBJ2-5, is SQTIHQWPATLVQPVGSPLSLECTVEGTSNPNLYWYRQAAGRGLQLLFYSVGIGQISSEVPQNLSASRPQDRQFILSSKKLLLSDSGFYLCAWSTGTYSETQYFGPGTRLLVL.

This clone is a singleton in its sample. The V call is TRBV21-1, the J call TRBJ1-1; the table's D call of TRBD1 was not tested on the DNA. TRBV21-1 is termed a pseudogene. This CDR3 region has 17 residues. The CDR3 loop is CASSKEDRHEEDTEAFF. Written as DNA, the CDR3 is TGTGCCAGCAGCAAAGAGGACAGACACGAAGAGGACACTGAAGCTTTCTTT.

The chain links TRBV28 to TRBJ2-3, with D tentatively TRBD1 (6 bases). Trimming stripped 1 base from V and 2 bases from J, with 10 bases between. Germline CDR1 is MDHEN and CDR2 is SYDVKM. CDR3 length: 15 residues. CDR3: CASSLSRQDTDTQYF. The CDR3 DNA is TGTGCCAGCAGTTTATCGCGACAGGACACAGATACGCAGTATTTT.

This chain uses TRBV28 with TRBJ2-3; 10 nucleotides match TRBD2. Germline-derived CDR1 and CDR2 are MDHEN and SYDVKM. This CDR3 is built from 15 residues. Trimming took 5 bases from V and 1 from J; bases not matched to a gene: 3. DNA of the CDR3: TGTGCCAGCAGTCTAGCGGGAGCAGGCACAGATACGCAGTATTTT. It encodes CASSLAGAGTDTQYF. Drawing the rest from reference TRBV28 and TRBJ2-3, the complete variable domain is DVKVTQSSRYLVKRTGEKVFLECVQDMDHENMFWYRQDPGLGLRLIYFSYDVKMKEKGDIPEGYSVSREKKERFSLILESASTNQTSMYLCASSLAGAGTDTQYFGPGTRLTVL.

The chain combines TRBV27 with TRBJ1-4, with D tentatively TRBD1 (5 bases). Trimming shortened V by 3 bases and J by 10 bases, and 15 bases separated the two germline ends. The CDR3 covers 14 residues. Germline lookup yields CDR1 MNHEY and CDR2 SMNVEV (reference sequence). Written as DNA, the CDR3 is TGTGCCAGCAGTTTCCAGGAGGGGCGGGGAAAACTGTTTTTT. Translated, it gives CASSFQEGRGKLFF. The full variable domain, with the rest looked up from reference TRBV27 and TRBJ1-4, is EAQVTQNPRYLITVTGKKLTVTCSQNMNHEYMSWYRQDPGLGLRQIYYSMNVEVTDKGDVPEGYKVSRKEKRNFPLILESPSPNQTSLYFCASSFQEGRGKLFFGSGTQLSVL.

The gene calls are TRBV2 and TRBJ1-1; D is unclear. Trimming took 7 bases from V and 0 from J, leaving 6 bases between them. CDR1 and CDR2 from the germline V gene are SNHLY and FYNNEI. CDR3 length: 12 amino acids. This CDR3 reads CASTRVNTEAFF. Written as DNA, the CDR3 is TGTGCCAGCACAAGAGTGAACACTGAAGCTTTCTTT.

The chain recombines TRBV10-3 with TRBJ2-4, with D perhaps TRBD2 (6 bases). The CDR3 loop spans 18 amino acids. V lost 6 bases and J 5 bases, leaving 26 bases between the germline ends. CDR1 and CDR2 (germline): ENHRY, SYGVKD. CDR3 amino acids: CAISKTSSVGGVENIQYF. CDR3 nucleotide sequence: TGTGCCATCAGCAAAACCTCTAGCGTCGGTGGGGTCGAAAACATTCAGTACTTC.

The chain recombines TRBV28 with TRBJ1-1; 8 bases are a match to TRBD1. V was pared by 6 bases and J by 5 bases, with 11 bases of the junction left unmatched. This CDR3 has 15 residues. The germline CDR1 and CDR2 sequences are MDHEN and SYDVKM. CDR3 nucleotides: TGTGCCAGCAGAATAGCGACAGGGGTGTATACTGAAGCTTTCTTT. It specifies CASRIATGVYTEAFF.

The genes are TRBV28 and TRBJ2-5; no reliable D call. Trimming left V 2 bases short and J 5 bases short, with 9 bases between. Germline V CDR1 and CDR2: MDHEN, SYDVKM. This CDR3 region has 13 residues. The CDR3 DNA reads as TGTGCCAGCAGTTTAGGCCGCCTGGAGACCCAGTACTTC. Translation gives CASSLGRLETQYF.

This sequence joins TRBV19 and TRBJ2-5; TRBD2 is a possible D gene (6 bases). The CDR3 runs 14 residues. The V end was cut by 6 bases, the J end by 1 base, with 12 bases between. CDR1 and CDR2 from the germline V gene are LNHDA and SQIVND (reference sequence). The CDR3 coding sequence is TGTGCCAGTAGGCGGAGGGACGGCCAAGAGACCCAGTACTTC. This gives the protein CASRRRDGQETQYF.

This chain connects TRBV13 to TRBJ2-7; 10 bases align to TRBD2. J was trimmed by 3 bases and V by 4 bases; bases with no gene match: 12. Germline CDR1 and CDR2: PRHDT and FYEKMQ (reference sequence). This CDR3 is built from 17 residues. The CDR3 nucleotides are TGTGCCAGCAGCTCTGGCGGCCGGAGCGGGGGGGTCTACGAGCAGTACTTC. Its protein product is CASSSGGRSGGVYEQYF.

This CDR3 is CASSLNWGQGNQPQHF. The CDR3, as DNA: TGTGCCAGCAGTTTAAATTGGGGACAGGGCAATCAGCCCCAGCATTTT. The rearrangement links TRBV28 to TRBJ1-5; 8 nucleotides line up with TRBD1. J lost 2 bases, V lost 2 bases, and 5 bases had no gene match. This CDR3 contains 16 residues. CDR1 and CDR2 from the germline V gene are MDHEN and SYDVKM.